Detailed here is one TCR beta chain. Its binding antigen is unknown. Qualities for individual bases were not recorded, and no much larger clone is one base off. Library generation was performed with PCR. Sequencing was performed on an Illumina HiSeq 2500. To reduce PCR and sequencing biases, unique molecular identifiers were incorporated into the TCR beta cDNA libraries. Every 1 to 10 million input T cells yielded roughly 500,000 cDNA molecules, meaning each molecule approximated one T cell. The same protocol used for the earlier healthy control dataset was applied to prepare and sequence the patient libraries. Within a given batch, samples were prepared together, multiplexed and sequenced on the same HiSeq lane. The source study handled its data this way. Raw barcoded reads were processed with MIGEC, and single-read molecular identifier groups were discarded before consensus assembly and CDR3 extraction. Clonotype tables were post-analysed with VDJtools, and diversity was normalized by down-sampling all datasets to the smallest sample size. Repertoire overlap clustering matched CDR3 amino acid but not nucleotide sequences to correct batch-related cross-sample contamination. The public reads were run again by TCRdb, first through fastp at Q25 and then through MiXCR, and only productive beta chains were kept. Under each unique CDR3 protein, matching rows form one entry showing the most common genes and DNA. Here the V and J calls rest on TCRdb's processing, not on the authors' analysis. In this sample the table shows 600,000 to 750,000 distinct CDR3 sequences, 55% to 60% of which occur a single time. The top ten hold around 10% of the sample.

Via the germline V gene (reference sequence), CDR1 is DFQATT and CDR2 SNEGSKA. V gives up 0 bases and J gives up 8 bases, and the segment between their germline ends measures 13 bases. Measured from the cysteine to the phenylalanine, the CDR3 is 13 residues long. Only the CDR3 DNA is retained, 39 bases long and in frame from the first base. To demonstrate the VDJtools post-analysis software, TCR beta repertoires were profiled from the peripheral blood of 13 young patients with multiple sclerosis. Multiple sclerosis patients were children and adolescents aged roughly 6 to 15 years. These data belong to a study of post-analysis software for immune sequencing data (dated by TCRdb to between 2015 and 2016). Regarding the research as a whole: Disease courses on record covered relapsing-remitting, secondary progressive and progressive-relapsing multiple sclerosis, though some patients had no subtype annotation. The multiple sclerosis patient repertoires were compared with approximately 11 previously published healthy control repertoires from donors aged roughly 6 to 27 years. A subset of samples was prepared in parallel using single-end sample barcoding, then pooled and co-amplified after Illumina adapter ligation.

Beyond this particular receptor, the publication reports: Compared with controls, multiple sclerosis patients had significantly lower normalized Chao1 diversity, a finding suggesting substantial peripheral T-cell clonal expansion. The multiple sclerosis patient group was slightly younger than the control group. Strong co-clustering of samples prepared in the same batch was shown by direct clustering with F measure, prompting a batch-effect correction. Several TRBV segments, including TRBV5-6, TRBV5-1 and TRBV20-1, were significantly more frequent in patients than controls.

Sequencing was carried out using blood. The V gene is TRBV20-1 and the J gene is TRBJ1-1; no D gene is confidently identified. The clonotype comes from a girl aged 2 to 9 with multiple sclerosis. The nucleotide sequence reads TGCAGTGCTAGAGACCGCCCGACAAGGGAAGCTTTCTTT. Its translation reads: CSARDRPTREAFF.